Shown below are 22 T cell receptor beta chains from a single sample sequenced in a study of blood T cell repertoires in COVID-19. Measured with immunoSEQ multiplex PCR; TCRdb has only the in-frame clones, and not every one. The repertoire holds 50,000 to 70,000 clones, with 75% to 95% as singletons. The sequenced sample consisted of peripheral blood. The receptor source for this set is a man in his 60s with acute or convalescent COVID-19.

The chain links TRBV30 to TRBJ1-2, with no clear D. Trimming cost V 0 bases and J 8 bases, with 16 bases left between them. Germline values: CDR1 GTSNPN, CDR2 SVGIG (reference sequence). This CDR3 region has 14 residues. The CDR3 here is CAWSVPETPKGYTF. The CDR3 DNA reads TGTGCCTGGAGTGTACCCGAGACACCGAAAGGCTACACCTTC.

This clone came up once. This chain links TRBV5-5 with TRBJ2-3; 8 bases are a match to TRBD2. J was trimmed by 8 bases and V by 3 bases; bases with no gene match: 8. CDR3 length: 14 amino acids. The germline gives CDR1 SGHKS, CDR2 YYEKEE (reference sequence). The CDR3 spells CASSSSNSGITQYF. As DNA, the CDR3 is TGTGCCAGCAGCTCCTCGAATAGCGGGATTACGCAGTATTTT.

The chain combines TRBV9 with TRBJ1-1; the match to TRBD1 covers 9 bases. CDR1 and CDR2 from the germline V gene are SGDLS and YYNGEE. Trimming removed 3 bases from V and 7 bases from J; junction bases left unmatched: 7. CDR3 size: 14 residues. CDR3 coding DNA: TGTGCCAGCAGCGCCTGGACAGGGGCCGATGAAGCTTTCTTT. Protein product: CASSAWTGADEAFF.

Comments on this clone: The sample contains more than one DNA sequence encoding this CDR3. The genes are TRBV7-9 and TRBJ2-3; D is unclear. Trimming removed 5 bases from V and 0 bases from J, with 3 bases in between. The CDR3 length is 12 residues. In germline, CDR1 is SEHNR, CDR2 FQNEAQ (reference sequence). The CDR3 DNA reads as TGTGCCAGCAGCCCAAGCACAGATACGCAGTATTTT. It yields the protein CASSPSTDTQYF.

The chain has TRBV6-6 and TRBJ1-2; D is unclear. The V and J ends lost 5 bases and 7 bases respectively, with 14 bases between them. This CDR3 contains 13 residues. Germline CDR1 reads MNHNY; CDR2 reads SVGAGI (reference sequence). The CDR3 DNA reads TGTGCCAGCAGTCTGGAGGGATTTAGTGGCTACACCTTC. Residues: CASSLEGFSGYTF.

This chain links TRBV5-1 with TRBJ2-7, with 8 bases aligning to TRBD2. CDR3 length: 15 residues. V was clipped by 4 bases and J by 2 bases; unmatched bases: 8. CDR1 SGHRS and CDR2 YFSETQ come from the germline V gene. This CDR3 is CASSPVAGSTYEQYF. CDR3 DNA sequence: TGCGCCAGCAGCCCAGTAGCGGGATCGACCTACGAGCAGTACTTC.

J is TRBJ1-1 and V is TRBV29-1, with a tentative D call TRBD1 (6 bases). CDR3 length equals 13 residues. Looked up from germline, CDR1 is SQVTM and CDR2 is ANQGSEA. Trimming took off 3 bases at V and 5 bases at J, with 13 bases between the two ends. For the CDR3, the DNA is TGCAGCGTTGAGGAAGGGGGAGGGACTGAAGCTTTCTTT. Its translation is CSVEEGGGTEAFF. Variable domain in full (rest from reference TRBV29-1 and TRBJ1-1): SAVISQKPSRDICQRGTSLTIQCQVDSQVTMMFWYRQQPGQSLTLIATANQGSEATYESGFVIDKFPISRPNLTFSTLTVSNMSPEDSSIYLCSVEEGGGTEAFFGQGTRLTVV.

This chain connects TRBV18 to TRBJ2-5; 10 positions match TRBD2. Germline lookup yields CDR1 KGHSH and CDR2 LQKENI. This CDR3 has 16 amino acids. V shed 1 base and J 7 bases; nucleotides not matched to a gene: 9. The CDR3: CASSPLLAGNDGTQYF. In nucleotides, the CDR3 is TGTGCCAGCTCACCACTACTAGCGGGAAATGATGGGACCCAGTACTTC.

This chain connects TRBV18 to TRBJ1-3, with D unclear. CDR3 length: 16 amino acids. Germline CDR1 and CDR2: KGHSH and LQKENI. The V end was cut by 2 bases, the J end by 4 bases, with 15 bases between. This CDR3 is CASSPTQARFGNTIYF. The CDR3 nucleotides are TGTGCCAGCTCACCAACCCAGGCAAGGTTCGGAAACACCATATATTTT.

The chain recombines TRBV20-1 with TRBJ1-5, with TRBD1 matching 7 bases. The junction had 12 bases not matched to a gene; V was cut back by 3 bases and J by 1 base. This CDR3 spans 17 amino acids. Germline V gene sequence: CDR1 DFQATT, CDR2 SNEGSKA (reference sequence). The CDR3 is CSASPPGGGSSNQPQHF. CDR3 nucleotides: TGCAGTGCTAGTCCCCCAGGGGGTGGCTCGAGCAATCAGCCCCAGCATTTT.

In nucleotides, the CDR3 is TGTGCCAGCAGCTCGGGGACAGTCGCCGGCACAGATACGCAGTATTTT. This encodes CASSSGTVAGTDTQYF. V gene TRBV28 combines with J gene TRBJ2-3; the match to TRBD1 covers 7 bases. The CDR3 is 16 amino acids. Germline trimming cut 6 bases from V and 1 base from J; bases unmatched to any gene: 10. Germline V CDR1 and CDR2: MDHEN, SYDVKM.

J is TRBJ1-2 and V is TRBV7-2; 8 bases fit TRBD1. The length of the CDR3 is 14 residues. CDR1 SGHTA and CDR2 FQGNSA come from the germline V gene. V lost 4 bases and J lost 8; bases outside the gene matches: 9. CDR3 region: CASSSQGALRGYTF. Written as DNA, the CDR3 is TGTGCCAGCAGCTCGCAGGGGGCTTTGAGAGGCTACACCTTC. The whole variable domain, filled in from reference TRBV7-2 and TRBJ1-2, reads GAGVSQSPSNKVTEKGKDVELRCDPISGHTALYWYRQSLGQGLEFLIYFQGNSAPDKSGLPSDRFSAERTGGSVSTLTIQRTQQEDSAVYLCASSSQGALRGYTFGSGTRLTVV.

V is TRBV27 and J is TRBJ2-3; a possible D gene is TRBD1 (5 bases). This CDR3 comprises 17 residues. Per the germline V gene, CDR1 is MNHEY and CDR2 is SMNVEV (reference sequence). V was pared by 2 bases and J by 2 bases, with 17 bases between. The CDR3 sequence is CASSLATYRPNTDTQYF. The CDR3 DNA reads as TGTGCCAGCAGTTTAGCGACCTACAGGCCAAACACAGATACGCAGTATTTT.

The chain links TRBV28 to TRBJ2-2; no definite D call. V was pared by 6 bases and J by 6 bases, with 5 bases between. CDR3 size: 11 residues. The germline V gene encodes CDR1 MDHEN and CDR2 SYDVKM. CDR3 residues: CASSVPGELFF. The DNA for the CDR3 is TGTGCCAGCAGCGTTCCCGGGGAGCTGTTTTTT.

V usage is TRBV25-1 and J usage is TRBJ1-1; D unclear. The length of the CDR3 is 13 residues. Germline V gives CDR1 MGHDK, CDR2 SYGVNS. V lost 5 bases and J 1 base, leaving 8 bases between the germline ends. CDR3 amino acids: CASSRLGNTEAFF. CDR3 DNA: TGTGCCAGCAGTCGACTGGGGAACACTGAAGCTTTCTTT.

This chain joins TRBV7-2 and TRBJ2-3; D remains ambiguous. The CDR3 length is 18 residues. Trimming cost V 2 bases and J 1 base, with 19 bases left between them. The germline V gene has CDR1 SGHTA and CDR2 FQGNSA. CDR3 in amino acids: CASSLYISLPPRTDTQYF. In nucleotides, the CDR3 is TGTGCCAGCAGCTTATACATTTCCCTCCCTCCCCGCACAGATACGCAGTATTTT.

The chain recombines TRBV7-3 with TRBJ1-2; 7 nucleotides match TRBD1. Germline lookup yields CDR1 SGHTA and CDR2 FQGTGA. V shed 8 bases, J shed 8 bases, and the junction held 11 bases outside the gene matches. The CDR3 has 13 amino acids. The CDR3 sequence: CASEPGTVVGYTF. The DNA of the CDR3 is TGTGCCAGCGAACCCGGGACAGTCGTAGGCTACACCTTC.

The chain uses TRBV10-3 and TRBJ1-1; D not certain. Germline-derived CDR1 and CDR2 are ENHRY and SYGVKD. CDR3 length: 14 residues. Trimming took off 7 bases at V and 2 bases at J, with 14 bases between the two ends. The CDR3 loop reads CAITASLFNTEAFF. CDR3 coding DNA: TGTGCCATCACCGCAAGCTTGTTTAACACTGAAGCTTTCTTT.

The CDR3 nucleotides are TGTGCCAGCAGTTCGATCGAACAGGGAAGGGGCACTGAAGCTTTCTTT. It specifies CASSSIEQGRGTEAFF. The chain carries TRBV27 and TRBJ1-1, with TRBD1 as a possible D gene (6 bases). Germline V CDR1 and CDR2: MNHEY, SMNVEV (reference sequence). V was pared by 4 bases and J by 4 bases, with 19 bases between. The CDR3 length is 16 residues.

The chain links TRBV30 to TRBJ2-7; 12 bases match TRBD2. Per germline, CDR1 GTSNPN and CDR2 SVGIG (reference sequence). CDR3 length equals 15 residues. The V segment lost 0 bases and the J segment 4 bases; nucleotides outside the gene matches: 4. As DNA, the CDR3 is TGTGCCTGGAGTGTTATGACTAGCGGGAGTTACGAGCAGTACTTC. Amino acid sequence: CAWSVMTSGSYEQYF.

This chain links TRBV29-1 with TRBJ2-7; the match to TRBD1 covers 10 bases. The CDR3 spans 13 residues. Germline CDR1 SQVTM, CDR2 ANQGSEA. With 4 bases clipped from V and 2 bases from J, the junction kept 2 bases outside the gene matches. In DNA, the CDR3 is TGCAGCGTTGTTGGGACAGGGGCCTACGAGCAGTACTTC. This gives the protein CSVVGTGAYEQYF.

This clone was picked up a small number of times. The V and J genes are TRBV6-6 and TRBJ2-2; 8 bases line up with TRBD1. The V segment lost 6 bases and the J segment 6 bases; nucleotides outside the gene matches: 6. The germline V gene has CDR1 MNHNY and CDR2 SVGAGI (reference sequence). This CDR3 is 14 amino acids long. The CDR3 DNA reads TGTGCCAGCAGCTTTGACAGGGGCCCCGGGGAGCTGTTTTTT. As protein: CASSFDRGPGELFF.